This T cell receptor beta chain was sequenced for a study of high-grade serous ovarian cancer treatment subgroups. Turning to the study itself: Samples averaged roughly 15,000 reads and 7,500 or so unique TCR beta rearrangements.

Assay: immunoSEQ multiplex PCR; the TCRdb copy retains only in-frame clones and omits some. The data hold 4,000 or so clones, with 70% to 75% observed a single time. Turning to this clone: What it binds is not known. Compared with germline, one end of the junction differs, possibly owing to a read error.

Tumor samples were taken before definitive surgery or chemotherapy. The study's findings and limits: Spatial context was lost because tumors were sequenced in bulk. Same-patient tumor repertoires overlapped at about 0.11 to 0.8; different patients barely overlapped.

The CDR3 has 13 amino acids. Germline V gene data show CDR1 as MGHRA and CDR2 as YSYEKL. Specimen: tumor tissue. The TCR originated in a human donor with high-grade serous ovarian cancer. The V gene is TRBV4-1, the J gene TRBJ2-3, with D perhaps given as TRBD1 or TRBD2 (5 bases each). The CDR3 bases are TGCGCCGGCAGCCAAGATCCGGGACATACGCAGTATTTT. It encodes CAGSQDPGHTQYF.